This T cell receptor beta chain was captured in a study of molecular identifiers for immune sequencing clone quantification. This CDR3 has 17 residues. Germline V gene lookup returns CDR1 SGHTA and CDR2 FQGTGA. TCRdb re-called the PCR reads with MiXCR, one entry per CDR3 protein. The table records over 600,000 distinct CDR3 sequences, 15% to 20% of them present only once. Overall study results and limits: The share of molecules held by clones above 20 RNA copies was over 98% in effector cells and under 1% in naive cells.

Points on this clonotype: Its matching antigen is unknown. A much more abundant neighbour one base away suggests this may be a read error.

The rearrangement uses TRBV7-3 and TRBJ2-1, with TRBD2 matching 10 bases. The sample comprised naive CD8+ T cells from blood, with Jurkat cell RNA spiked in. Subset of the sample: FACS-sorted CD8+CD4-CCR7+CD45RA+ naive T cells. This clonotype originated in a human donor in good health. Some libraries in this study had Jurkat cell RNA spiked in. This CDR3 reads CASSLFYSSGGDNERFF. The CDR3, as DNA: TGTGCCAGCAGCTTATTTTATTCTAGCGGGGGAGACAATGAGCGGTTCTTC.